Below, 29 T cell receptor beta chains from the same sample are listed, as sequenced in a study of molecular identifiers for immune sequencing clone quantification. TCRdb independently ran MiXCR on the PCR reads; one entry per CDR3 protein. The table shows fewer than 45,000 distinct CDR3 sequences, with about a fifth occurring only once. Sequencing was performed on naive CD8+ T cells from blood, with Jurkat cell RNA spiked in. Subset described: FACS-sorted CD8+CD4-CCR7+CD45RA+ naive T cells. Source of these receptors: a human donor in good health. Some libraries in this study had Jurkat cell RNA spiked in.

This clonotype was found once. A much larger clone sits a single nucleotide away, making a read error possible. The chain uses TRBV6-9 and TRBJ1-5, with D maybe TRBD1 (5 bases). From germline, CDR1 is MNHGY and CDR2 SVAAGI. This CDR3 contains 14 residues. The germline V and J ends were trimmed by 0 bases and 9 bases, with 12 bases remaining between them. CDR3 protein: CASSYSNRGRPQHF. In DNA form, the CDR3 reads TGTGCCAGCAGTTATTCGAATAGGGGTCGGCCCCAGCATTTT.

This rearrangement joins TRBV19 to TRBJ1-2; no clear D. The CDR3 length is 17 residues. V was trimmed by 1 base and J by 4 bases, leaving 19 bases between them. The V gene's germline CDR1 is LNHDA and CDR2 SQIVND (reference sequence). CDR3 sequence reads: CASSIVAFSGRRYGYTF. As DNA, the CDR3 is TGTGCCAGTAGTATAGTGGCATTCTCAGGTCGGCGCTATGGCTACACCTTC.

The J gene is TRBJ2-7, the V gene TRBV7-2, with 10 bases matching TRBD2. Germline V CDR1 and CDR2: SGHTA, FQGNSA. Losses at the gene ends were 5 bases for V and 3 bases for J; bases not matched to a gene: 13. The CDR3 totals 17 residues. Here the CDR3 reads CASSLGALAGGFYEQYF. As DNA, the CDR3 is TGTGCCAGCAGCCTAGGGGCCTTAGCGGGAGGTTTCTACGAGCAGTACTTC.

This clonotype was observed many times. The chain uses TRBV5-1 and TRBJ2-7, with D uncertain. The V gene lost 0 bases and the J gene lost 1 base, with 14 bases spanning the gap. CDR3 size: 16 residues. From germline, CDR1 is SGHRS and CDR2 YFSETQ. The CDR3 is CASSLAPAYKSYEQYF. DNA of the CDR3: TGCGCCAGCAGCTTGGCCCCGGCCTATAAATCCTACGAGCAGTACTTC.

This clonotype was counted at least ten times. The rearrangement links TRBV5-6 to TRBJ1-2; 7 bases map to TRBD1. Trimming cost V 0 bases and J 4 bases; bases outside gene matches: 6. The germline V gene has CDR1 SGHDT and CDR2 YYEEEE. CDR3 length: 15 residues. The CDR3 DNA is TGTGCCAGCAGCTTGGGGACAGGTGACGGCTATGGCTACACCTTC. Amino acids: CASSLGTGDGYGYTF. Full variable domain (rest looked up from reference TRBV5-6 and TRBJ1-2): DAGVTQSPTHLIKTRGQQVTLRCSPKSGHDTVSWYQQALGQGPQFIFQYYEEEERQRGNFPDRFSGHQFPNYSSELNVNALLLGDSALYLCASSLGTGDGYGYTFGSGTRLTVV.

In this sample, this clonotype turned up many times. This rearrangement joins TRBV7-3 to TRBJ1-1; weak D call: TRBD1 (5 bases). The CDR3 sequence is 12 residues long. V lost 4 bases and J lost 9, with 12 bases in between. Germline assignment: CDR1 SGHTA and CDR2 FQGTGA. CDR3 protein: CASSSDSGKAFF. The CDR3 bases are TGTGCCAGCAGCTCAGACAGCGGAAAAGCTTTCTTT.

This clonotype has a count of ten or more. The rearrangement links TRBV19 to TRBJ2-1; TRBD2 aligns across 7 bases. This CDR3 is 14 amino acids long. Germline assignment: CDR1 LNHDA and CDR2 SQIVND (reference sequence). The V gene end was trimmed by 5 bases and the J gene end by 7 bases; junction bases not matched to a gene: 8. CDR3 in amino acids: CASSPLAGVNEQFF. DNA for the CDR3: TGTGCCAGTAGTCCGTTGGCGGGAGTGAATGAGCAGTTCTTC.

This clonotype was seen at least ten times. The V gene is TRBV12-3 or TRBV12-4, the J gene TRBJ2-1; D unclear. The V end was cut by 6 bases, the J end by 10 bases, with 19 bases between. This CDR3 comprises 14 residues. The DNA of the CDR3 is TGTGCCAGCAGCCCCCGTTGGGTCTTGTCGGAGCAGTTCTTC. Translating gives CASSPRWVLSEQFF.

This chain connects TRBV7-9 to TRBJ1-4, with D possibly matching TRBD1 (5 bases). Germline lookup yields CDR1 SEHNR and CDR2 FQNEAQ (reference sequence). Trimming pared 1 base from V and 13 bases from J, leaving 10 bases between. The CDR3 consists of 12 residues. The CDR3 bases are TGTGCCAGCAGCTTAGTAGGGGAGGCACTGTTTTTT. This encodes CASSLVGEALFF.

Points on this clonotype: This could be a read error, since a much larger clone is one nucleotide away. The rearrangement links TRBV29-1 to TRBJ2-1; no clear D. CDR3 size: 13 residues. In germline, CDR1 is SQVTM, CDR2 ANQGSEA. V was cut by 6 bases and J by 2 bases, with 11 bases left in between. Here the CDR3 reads CSVLERPYNEQFF. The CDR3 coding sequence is TGCAGCGTCCTGGAGCGCCCCTACAATGAGCAGTTCTTC.

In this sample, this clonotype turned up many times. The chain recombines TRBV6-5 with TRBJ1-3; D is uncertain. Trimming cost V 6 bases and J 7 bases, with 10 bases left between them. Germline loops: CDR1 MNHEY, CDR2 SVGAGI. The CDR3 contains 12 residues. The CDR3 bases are TGTGCCAGCAGGGATCCGCATAACACCATATATTTT. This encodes CASRDPHNTIYF.

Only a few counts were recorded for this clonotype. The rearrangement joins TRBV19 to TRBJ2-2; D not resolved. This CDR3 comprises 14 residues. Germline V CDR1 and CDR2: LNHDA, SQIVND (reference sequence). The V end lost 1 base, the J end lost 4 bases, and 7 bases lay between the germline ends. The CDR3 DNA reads TGTGCCAGTAGTATAGCGTCGGTCACCGGGGAGCTGTTTTTT. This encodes CASSIASVTGELFF.

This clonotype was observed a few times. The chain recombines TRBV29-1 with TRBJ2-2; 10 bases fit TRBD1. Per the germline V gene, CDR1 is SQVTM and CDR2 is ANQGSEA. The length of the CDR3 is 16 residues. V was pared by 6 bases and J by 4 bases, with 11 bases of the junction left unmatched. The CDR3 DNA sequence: TGCAGCGTGCCCCGAGACAGGGGGCGCGGCACCGGGGAGCTGTTTTTT. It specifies CSVPRDRGRGTGELFF.

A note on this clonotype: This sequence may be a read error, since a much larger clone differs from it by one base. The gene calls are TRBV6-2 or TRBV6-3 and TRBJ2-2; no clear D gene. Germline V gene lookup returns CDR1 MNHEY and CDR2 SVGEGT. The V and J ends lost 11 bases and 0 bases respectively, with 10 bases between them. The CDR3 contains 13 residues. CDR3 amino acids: CAGPNANTGELFF. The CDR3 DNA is TGTGCCGGCCCTAACGCGAACACCGGGGAGCTGTTTTTT.

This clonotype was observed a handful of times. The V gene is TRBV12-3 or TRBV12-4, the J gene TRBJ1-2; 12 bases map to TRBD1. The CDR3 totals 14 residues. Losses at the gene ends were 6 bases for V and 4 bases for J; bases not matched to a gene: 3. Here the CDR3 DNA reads TGTGCCAGCAGGGGGACAGGGGGCAGCTATGGCTACACCTTC. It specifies CASRGTGGSYGYTF.

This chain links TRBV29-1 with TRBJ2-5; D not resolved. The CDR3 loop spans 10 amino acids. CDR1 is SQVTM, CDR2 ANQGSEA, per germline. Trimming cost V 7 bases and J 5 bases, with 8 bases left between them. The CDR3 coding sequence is TGCAGCGCCACCCGGGAGACCCAGTACTTC. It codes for CSATRETQYF.

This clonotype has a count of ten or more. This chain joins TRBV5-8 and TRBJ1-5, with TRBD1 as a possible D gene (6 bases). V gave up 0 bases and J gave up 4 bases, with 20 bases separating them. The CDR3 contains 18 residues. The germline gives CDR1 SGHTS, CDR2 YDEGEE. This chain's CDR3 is CASSLDAWDTLGNQPQHF. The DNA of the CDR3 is TGTGCCAGCAGCTTGGACGCCTGGGACACCCTGGGGAATCAGCCCCAGCATTTT.

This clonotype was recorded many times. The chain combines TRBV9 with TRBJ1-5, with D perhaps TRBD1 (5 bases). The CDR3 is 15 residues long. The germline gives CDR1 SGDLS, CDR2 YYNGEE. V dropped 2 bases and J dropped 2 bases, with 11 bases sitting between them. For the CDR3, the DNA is TGTGCCAGCAGCGTCGGAGGGGTAGGCAATCAGCCCCAGCATTTT. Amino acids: CASSVGGVGNQPQHF.

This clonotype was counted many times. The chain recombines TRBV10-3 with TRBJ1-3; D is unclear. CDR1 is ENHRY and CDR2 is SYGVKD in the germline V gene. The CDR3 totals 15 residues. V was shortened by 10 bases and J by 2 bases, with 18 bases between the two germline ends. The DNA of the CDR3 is TGTGCCACCCTGGGTCTTCTCGGTGCTGGAAACACCATATATTTT. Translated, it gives CATLGLLGAGNTIYF.

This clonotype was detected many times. DNA for the CDR3: TGTGCCAGCAGCCAAAATCCCATACCGGTGCGGACTGAAGCTTTCTTT. It is translated as CASSQNPIPVRTEAFF. This sequence joins TRBV14 and TRBJ1-1; D unclear. Looked up from germline, CDR1 is SGHDN and CDR2 is FVKESK. Trimming cost V 2 bases and J 5 bases, with 18 bases left between them. This CDR3 is built from 16 residues.

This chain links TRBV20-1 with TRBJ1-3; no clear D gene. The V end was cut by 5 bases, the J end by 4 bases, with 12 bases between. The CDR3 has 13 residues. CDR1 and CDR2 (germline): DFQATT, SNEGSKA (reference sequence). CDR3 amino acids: CSAPTLGGNTIYF. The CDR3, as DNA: TGCAGTGCTCCCACCCTGGGCGGAAACACCATATATTTT.

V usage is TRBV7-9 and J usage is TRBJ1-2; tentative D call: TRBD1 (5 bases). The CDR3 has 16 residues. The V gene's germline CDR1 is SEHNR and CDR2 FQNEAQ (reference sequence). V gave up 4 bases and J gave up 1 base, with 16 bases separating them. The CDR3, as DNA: TGTGCCAGCAGCTATCAGGGAGCACTAGTTAACTATGGCTACACCTTC. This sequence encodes CASSYQGALVNYGYTF.

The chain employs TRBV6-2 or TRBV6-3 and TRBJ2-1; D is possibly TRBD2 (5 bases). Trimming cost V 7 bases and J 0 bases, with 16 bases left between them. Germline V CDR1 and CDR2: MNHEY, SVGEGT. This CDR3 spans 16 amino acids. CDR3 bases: TGTGCCAGCAAAAGTCTTGAGCGGAGCTCCTACAATGAGCAGTTCTTC. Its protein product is CASKSLERSSYNEQFF.

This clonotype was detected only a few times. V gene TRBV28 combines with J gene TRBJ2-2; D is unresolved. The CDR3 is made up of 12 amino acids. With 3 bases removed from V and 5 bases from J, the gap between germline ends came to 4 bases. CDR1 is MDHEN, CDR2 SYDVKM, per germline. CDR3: CASSLFTGELFF. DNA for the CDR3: TGTGCCAGCAGTTTGTTTACCGGGGAGCTGTTTTTT. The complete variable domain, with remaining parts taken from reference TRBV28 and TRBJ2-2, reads DVKVTQSSRYLVKRTGEKVFLECVQDMDHENMFWYRQDPGLGLRLIYFSYDVKMKEKGDIPEGYSVSREKKERFSLILESASTNQTSMYLCASSLFTGELFFGEGSRLTVL.

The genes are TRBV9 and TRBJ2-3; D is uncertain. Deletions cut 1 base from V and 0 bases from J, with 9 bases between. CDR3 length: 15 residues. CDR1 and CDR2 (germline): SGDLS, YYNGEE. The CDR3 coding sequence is TGTGCCAGCAGCGTATGGGGTAGCAGCACAGATACGCAGTATTTT. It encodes CASSVWGSSTDTQYF.

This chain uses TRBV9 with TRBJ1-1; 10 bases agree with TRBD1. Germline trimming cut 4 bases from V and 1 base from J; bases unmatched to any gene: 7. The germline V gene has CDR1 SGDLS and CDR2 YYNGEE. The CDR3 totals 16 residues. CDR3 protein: CASSTWTGGKNTEAFF. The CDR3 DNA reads TGTGCCAGCAGCACCTGGACAGGGGGAAAGAACACTGAAGCTTTCTTT.

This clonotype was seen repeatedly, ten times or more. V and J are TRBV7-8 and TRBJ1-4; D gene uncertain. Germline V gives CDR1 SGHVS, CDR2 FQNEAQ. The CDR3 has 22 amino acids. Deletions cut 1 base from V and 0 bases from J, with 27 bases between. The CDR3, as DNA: TGTGCCAGCAGCTTAGGTGTCCGGGGTTACAATCGTCCCTATGCAACTAATGAAAAACTGTTTTTT. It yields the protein CASSLGVRGYNRPYATNEKLFF.

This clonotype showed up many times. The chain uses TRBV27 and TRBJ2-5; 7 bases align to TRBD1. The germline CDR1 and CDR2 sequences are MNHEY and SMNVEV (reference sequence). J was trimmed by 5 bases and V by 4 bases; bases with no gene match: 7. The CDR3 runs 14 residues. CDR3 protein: CASSSDRVFETQYF. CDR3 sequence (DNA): TGTGCCAGCAGTTCCGACAGGGTATTTGAGACCCAGTACTTC.

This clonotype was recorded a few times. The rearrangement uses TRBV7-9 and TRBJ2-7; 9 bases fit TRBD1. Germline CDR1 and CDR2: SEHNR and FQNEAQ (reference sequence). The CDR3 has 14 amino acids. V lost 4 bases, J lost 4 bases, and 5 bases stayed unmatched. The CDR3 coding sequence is TGTGCCAGCAGCTCCCGGGACAGGGTTTACGAGCAGTACTTC. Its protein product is CASSSRDRVYEQYF.